This T cell receptor (beta chain) is drawn from a study of vaccination and CD4 T cells after COVID-19. Regarding the study as a whole: Convalescent patients' median share of reactive clones seen only post-vaccination was over 65%.

The germline CDR1 and CDR2 sequences are SEHNR and FQNEAQ (reference sequence). This CDR3 contains 14 residues. V was cut by 5 bases and J by 1 base, with 12 bases left in between. In regard to this clonotype: Its antigen is not known.

TCRdb recomputed calls from the PCR reads with MiXCR, one row per CDR3 protein. The sample shows 15,000 to 20,000 distinct CDR3 sequences, around three fifths of them seen only once. The clonotype originates from a human donor who had recovered from COVID-19. This specimen consisted of CD4+ T cells from blood, obtained after SARS-CoV-2 vaccination. The V gene is TRBV7-9, the J gene TRBJ2-7, with D unclear. CDR3 nucleotide sequence: TGTGCCAGCAGCCCTGCCGTCGGTTCCTACGAGCAGTACTTC. Translated: CASSPAVGSYEQYF. The whole variable domain, filled in from reference TRBV7-9 and TRBJ2-7, reads DTGVSQNPRHKITKRGQNVTFRCDPISEHNRLYWYRQTLGQGPEFLTYFQNEAQLEKSRLLSDRFSAERPKGSFSTLEIQRTEQGDSAMYLCASSPAVGSYEQYFGPGTRLTVT.